This passage covers 8 T cell receptor beta chains from one sample sequenced in a study of shared clonotypes between healthy human individuals. Sequencing was performed with immunoSEQ multiplex PCR; in TCRdb, only in-frame clones are kept and a portion is missing. The table includes roughly 1,100,000 clones, about 75% detected once. Sequenced: memory CD4+ T cells sorted from blood. Noted subset: CD45RA-negative fraction. All receptors come from a man in his late teens or twenties in good health.

The chain is built from TRBV10-3 and TRBJ2-7, with 7 bases identical to TRBD1. Unmatched junction bases numbered 5, after V lost 6 bases and J lost 3 bases. Germline lookup yields CDR1 ENHRY and CDR2 SYGVKD. CDR3 length: 13 amino acids. CDR3 region: CAISEGQIYEQYF. CDR3 bases: TGTGCCATCAGCGAGGGACAGATCTACGAGCAGTACTTC.

This rearrangement joins TRBV28 to TRBJ1-1; D is ambiguous. Germline CDR1 is MDHEN and CDR2 is SYDVKM. Deletions cut 6 bases from V and 4 bases from J, with 15 bases between. CDR3 length equals 14 residues. The CDR3 loop is CASSATPISTEAFF. The CDR3 DNA sequence: TGTGCCAGCAGCGCAACCCCTATAAGCACTGAAGCTTTCTTT.

V and J are TRBV5-4 and TRBJ1-6; D gene ambiguous. The length of the CDR3 is 14 residues. Trimming stripped 3 bases from V and 7 bases from J, with 11 bases between. CDR1 is SGHNT and CDR2 is YYREEE in the germline V gene (reference sequence). CDR3 DNA: TGTGCCAGCAGCTCCATCGAGGAAAATTCACCCCTCCACTTT. Amino acid sequence: CASSSIEENSPLHF.

The gene calls are TRBV29-1 and TRBJ2-5, with 7 bases identical to TRBD2. Per the germline V gene, CDR1 is SQVTM and CDR2 is ANQGSEA. Trimming cost V 7 bases and J 1 base; bases outside gene matches: 6. The CDR3 covers 13 residues. The CDR3 loop is CSGGASGQETQYF. The CDR3 bases are TGCAGCGGAGGGGCTAGCGGCCAAGAGACCCAGTACTTC. Supplemented by reference TRBV29-1 and TRBJ2-5, the full variable domain reads SAVISQKPSRDICQRGTSLTIQCQVDSQVTMMFWYRQQPGQSLTLIATANQGSEATYESGFVIDKFPISRPNLTFSTLTVSNMSPEDSSIYLCSGGASGQETQYFGPGTRLLVL.

The gene calls are TRBV10-3 and TRBJ1-1; D may be TRBD1 (5 bases). The CDR3 has 14 residues. V was clipped by 0 bases and J by 4 bases, with 9 bases between them. Germline V gene data show CDR1 as ENHRY and CDR2 as SYGVKD. The CDR3 region has the DNA TGTGCCATCAGTGAGTCCGAAGGGGTCACTGAAGCTTTCTTT. Protein product: CAISESEGVTEAFF.

This clone was observed a few times. V gene TRBV9 combines with J gene TRBJ1-1; maybe TRBD1 (6 bases). There are 15 residues in the CDR3. Trimming left V 3 bases short and J 1 base short, with 13 bases between. The germline CDR1 and CDR2 sequences are SGDLS and YYNGEE. DNA of the CDR3: TGTGCCAGCAGCGCGGACAGTAGTTCGAACACTGAAGCTTTCTTT. Translation gives CASSADSSSNTEAFF. The whole variable domain, filled in from reference TRBV9 and TRBJ1-1, reads DSGVTQTPKHLITATGQRVTLRCSPRSGDLSVYWYQQSLDQGLQFLIQYYNGEERAKGNILERFSAQQFPDLHSELNLSSLELGDSALYFCASSADSSSNTEAFFGQGTRLTVV.

The chain couples TRBV19 to TRBJ1-6; possibly TRBD1 for D (6 bases). Germline-derived CDR1 and CDR2 are LNHDA and SQIVND (reference sequence). Trimming took off 4 bases at V and 6 bases at J, with 19 bases between the two ends. CDR3 length equals 17 residues. In DNA form, the CDR3 reads TGTGCCAGTAGTACCCAGTTTTGGGGGCGAGTTAATTCACCCCTCCACTTT. This codes for CASSTQFWGRVNSPLHF.

This clone occurred a few times. The V and J genes are TRBV6-5 and TRBJ1-1; tentative D call: TRBD1 (5 bases). The V gene lost 6 bases and the J gene lost 0 bases, with 11 bases spanning the gap. CDR1 and CDR2 (germline): MNHEY, SVGAGI. The CDR3 spans 14 residues. This CDR3 reads CASRPDSMNTEAFF. In nucleotides, the CDR3 is TGTGCCAGCAGGCCCGACAGCATGAACACTGAAGCTTTCTTT.